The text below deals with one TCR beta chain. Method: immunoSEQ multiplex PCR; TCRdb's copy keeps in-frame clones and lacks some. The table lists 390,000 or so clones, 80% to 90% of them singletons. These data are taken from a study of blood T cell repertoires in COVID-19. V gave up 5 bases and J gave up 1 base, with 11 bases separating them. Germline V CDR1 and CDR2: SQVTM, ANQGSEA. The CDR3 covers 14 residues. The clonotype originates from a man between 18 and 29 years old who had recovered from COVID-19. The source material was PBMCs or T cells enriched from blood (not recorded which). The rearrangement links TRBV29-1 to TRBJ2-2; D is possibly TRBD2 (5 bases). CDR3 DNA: TGCAGCGTTACCAAGAGCGGGAACACCGGGGAGCTGTTTTTT. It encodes CSVTKSGNTGELFF.